This TCR beta chain derives from a study of blood T cell repertoires in COVID-19. Study information: In each case, the material was cDNA or gDNA derived from T cells, B-cell-depleted T cells, or PBMCs.

Residents of 24 US areas, aged about 18 to 89 years, made up the participants. The assay was immunoSEQ multiplex PCR, and TCRdb's table has in-frame clones only and misses some. Among about 200,000 clones listed, around 82% were seen once. This clone was picked up a small number of times. Germline-derived CDR1 and CDR2 are MNHEY and SMNVEV (reference sequence). V lost 2 bases, J lost 0 bases, and 11 bases lay in between. The CDR3 loop spans 16 amino acids. This receptor was obtained from a woman in her sixties or seventies with acute COVID-19. Source material: PBMCs or T cells enriched from blood (not recorded which). V and J are TRBV27 and TRBJ1-5; perhaps TRBD1 as D (5 bases). This CDR3 reads CASSLGATYSNQPQHF. The CDR3 DNA reads TGTGCCAGCAGTTTAGGGGCAACCTATAGCAATCAGCCCCAGCATTTT.